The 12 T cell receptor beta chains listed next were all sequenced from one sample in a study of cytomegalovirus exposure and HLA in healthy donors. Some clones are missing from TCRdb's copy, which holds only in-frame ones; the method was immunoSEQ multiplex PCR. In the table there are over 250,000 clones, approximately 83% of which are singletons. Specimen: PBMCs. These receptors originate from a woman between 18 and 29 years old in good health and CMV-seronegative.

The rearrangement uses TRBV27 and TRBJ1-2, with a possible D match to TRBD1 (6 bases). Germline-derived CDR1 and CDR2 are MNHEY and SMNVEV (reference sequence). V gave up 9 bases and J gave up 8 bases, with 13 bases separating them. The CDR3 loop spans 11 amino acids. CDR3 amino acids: CASGGPLGYTF. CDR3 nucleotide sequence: TGTGCCAGTGGGGGCCCACTCGGCTACACCTTC.

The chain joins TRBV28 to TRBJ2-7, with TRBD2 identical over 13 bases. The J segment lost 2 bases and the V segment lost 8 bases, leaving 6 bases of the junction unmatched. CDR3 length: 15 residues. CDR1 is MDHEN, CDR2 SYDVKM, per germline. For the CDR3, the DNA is TGTGCCAGCCAAATACTAGCGGGGGGGCCCTACGAGCAGTACTTC. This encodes CASQILAGGPYEQYF.

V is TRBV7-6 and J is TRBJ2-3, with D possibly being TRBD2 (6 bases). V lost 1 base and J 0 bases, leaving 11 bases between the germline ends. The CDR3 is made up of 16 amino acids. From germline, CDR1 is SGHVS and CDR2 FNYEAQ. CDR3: CASSLGGGTSTDTQYF. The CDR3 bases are TGTGCCAGCAGCTTAGGGGGCGGGACTAGCACAGATACGCAGTATTTT.

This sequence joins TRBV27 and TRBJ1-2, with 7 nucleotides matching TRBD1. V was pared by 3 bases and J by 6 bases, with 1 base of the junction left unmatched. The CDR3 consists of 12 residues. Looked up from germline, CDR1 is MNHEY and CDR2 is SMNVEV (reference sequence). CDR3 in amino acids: CASSFQGDGYTF. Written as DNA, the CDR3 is TGTGCCAGCAGTTTTCAGGGGGATGGCTACACCTTC.

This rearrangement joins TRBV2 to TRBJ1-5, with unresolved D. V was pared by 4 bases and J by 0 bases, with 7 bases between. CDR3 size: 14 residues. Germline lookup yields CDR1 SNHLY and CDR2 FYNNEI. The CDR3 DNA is TGTGCCAGCAGTGCGGGGAGTAGCAATCAGCCCCAGCATTTT. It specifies CASSAGSSNQPQHF.

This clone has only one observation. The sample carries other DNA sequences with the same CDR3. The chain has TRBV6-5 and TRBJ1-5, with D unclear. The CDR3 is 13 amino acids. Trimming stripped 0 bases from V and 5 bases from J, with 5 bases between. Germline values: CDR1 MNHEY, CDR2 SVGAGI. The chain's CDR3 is CASSYSRDQPQHF. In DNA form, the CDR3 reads TGTGCCAGCAGTTACTCCCGTGATCAGCCCCAGCATTTT.

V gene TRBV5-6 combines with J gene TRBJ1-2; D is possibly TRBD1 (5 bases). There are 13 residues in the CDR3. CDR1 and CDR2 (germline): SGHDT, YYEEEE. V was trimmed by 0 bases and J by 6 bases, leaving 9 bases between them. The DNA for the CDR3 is TGTGCCAGCAGCTTGGGCAGGGATCATGGCTACACCTTC. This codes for CASSLGRDHGYTF.

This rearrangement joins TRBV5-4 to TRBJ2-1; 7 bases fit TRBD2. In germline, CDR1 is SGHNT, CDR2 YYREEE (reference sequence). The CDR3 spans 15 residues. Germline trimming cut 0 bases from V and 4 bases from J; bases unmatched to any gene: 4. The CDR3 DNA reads TGTGCCAGCAGCTTGGTCCTAGCGGCTTACAATGAGCAGTTCTTC. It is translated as CASSLVLAAYNEQFF.

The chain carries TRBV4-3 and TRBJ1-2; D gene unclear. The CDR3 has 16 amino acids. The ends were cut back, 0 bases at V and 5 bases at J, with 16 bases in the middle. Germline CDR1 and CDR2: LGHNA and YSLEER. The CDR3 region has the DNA TGCGCCAGCAGCCAAGAGTTGAGACACCCAACTTATGGCTACACCTTC. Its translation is CASSQELRHPTYGYTF.

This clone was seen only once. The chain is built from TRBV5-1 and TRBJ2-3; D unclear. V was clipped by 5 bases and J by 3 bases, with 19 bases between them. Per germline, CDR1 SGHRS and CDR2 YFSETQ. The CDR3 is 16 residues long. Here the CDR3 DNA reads TGCGCCAGCAGTTATGAAGGAGTGGTGGCTACAGATACGCAGTATTTT. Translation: CASSYEGVVATDTQYF.

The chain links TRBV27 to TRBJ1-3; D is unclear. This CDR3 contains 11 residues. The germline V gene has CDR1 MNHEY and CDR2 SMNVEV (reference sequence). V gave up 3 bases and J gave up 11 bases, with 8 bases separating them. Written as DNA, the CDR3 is TGTGCCAGCAGTTTTTCCCTTGCCATATATTTT. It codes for CASSFSLAIYF.

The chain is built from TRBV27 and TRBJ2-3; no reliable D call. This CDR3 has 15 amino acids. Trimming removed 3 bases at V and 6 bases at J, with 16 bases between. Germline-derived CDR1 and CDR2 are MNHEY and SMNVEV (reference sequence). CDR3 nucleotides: TGTGCCAGCAGTTTGGTCGGAGACGCTGGGGATACGCAGTATTTT. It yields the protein CASSLVGDAGDTQYF.